Following are 9 T cell receptor beta chains from one sample sequenced in a study of T cell repertoires in cytomegalovirus infection (dated by TCRdb to the late 2010s). The sequencer listed for this sample is Illumina HiSeq 1500. TCRdb trimmed the raw reads at Q25, called clones with MiXCR and kept productive beta chains. Duplicate CDR3 protein sequences are folded into a single record with the most common DNA and genes. The sample has about 600,000 distinct CDR3 sequences on record, roughly 24% of them singletons. Roughly 8% of the sample belongs to the ten largest clones. Sequences were obtained from CD8+ T cells from PBMCs. These receptors were obtained from a human donor in good health (CMV status not recorded). Some clones in this sample may be carry-over from other donors' samples.

This clonotype was detected ten times or more. A much more abundant neighbour one base away suggests this may be a read error. The chain carries TRBV7-2 and TRBJ1-5; D unclear. V was pared by 2 bases and J by 0 bases, with 2 bases between. The CDR3 contains 13 residues. Germline V lookup: CDR1 SGHTA, CDR2 FQGNSA. The CDR3 region is CASSLFSNQPQHF. The CDR3 bases are TGTGCCAGCAGCTTATTTAGCAATCAGCCCCAGCATTTT.

The V gene is TRBV15, the J gene TRBJ2-4; either TRBD1 or TRBD2 may supply D (6 bases each). CDR3 length: 15 residues. Germline assignment: CDR1 LNHNV and CDR2 YYDKDF (reference sequence). Trimming removed 0 bases at V and 9 bases at J, with 15 bases between. CDR3 sequence reads: CATSRDRAPGAIQYF. CDR3 in DNA: TGTGCCACCAGCAGAGATAGAGCCCCGGGGGCCATTCAGTACTTC.

The chain employs TRBV20-1 and TRBJ2-2; perhaps TRBD1 as D (7 bases). CDR3 length: 16 amino acids. Trimming took 3 bases from V and 4 from J, leaving 18 bases between them. Germline V gene data show CDR1 as DFQATT and CDR2 as SNEGSKA (reference sequence). The DNA of the CDR3 is TGCAGTGCTAGCGAGGAGGGCAGGGGGGCCACCGGGGAGCTGTTTTTT. Its translation: CSASEEGRGATGELFF.

This clonotype has only a few counts. The chain carries TRBV6-1 and TRBJ2-3; D possibly matches TRBD1 or TRBD2 (5 bases each). The CDR3 is 14 amino acids. Between the trimmed V and J ends, which lost 5 bases and 10 bases, there was a span of 19 bases. Looked up from germline, CDR1 is MNHNS and CDR2 is SASEGT. The CDR3 protein is CASSQGDYGQAQYF. For the CDR3, the DNA is TGTGCCAGCAGTCAGGGTGACTACGGGCAGGCGCAGTATTTT.

This clonotype was counted between two and nine times. The rearrangement uses TRBV29-1 and TRBJ2-7, with TRBD1 as a possible D gene (6 bases). The CDR3 runs to 13 residues. Germline V gives CDR1 SQVTM, CDR2 ANQGSEA. The V and J ends lost 1 base and 2 bases respectively, with 9 bases between them. CDR3 DNA sequence: TGCAGCGTTGAAGGGACAGTTACCTACGAGCAGTACTTC. It codes for CSVEGTVTYEQYF.

This clonotype has more than one count but fewer than ten. V and J are TRBV19 and TRBJ2-1, with TRBD2 matching 11 bases. The V segment lost 5 bases and the J segment 4 bases; nucleotides outside the gene matches: 10. The CDR3 has 17 residues. Per germline, CDR1 LNHDA and CDR2 SQIVND (reference sequence). The CDR3: CASSGVGTSGHYNEQFF. CDR3 sequence (DNA): TGTGCCAGTAGTGGGGTCGGGACTAGCGGACATTACAATGAGCAGTTCTTC.

The V call is TRBV15, the J call TRBJ2-3, with 11 bases fitting TRBD2. The CDR3 has 20 amino acids. With V trimmed by 1 base and J by 4 bases, 16 bases remained unmatched. Germline CDR1 is LNHNV and CDR2 is YYDKDF (reference sequence). The CDR3 here is CATSRAGLAGGPQVPDTQYF. The CDR3 DNA reads as TGTGCCACCAGCAGAGCTGGACTAGCGGGCGGGCCCCAAGTCCCAGATACGCAGTATTTT.

In this sample, this clonotype turned up a few times. This chain connects TRBV2 to TRBJ2-1; 11 nucleotides align to TRBD1. CDR3 length equals 15 residues. Germline-derived CDR1 and CDR2 are SNHLY and FYNNEI. V lost 7 bases, J lost 8 bases, and 10 bases stayed unmatched. CDR3 nucleotides: TGTGCCAGCATGTACGGACAGGGGGCGATGGATGAGCAGTTCTTC. Translating it yields CASMYGQGAMDEQFF.

This clonotype was counted only a few times. CDR3 in DNA: TGTGCCAGCAGCTTGACCCAGACAGTTACAGATACGCAGTATTTT. Encoded protein: CASSLTQTVTDTQYF. The gene calls are TRBV5-4 and TRBJ2-3; a possible D gene is TRBD1 (5 bases). Germline assignment: CDR1 SGHNT and CDR2 YYREEE (reference sequence). The CDR3 spans 15 residues. Trimming stripped 1 base from V and 3 bases from J, with 12 bases between.